The 12 T cell receptor beta chains in this list originate from one sample, sequenced in a study of blood T cells in healthy people across ages. The use of a sample-barcoded 5' primer and a J-beta primer mix characterized a second PCR of about 6 to 12 cycles. One entry per CDR3 protein results from TCRdb running MiXCR on the 5' RACE reads. The sample includes roughly 1.5 million distinct CDR3 sequences, approximately 43% of them seen just once. Sequenced material: blood. Receptor source: a woman aged 18 to 35 in good health.

V is TRBV29-1 and J is TRBJ2-5; a weak D match, TRBD1 (5 bases). Trimming removed 3 bases at V and 13 bases at J, with 15 bases between. The V gene's germline CDR1 is SQVTM and CDR2 ANQGSEA. The CDR3 contains 11 residues. This chain's CDR3 is CSVELWTIRYF. In DNA, the CDR3 is TGCAGCGTTGAGTTGTGGACAATCCGGTACTTC.

The chain joins TRBV10-3 to TRBJ2-1; 10 nucleotides line up with TRBD2. Germline V gene lookup returns CDR1 ENHRY and CDR2 SYGVKD. After removal of 6 bases from V and 8 bases from J, the junction contained 10 bases not matched to a gene. The CDR3 is made up of 15 amino acids. CDR3 DNA: TGTGCCATCAGGACAAGCGGGGGGGCCTTAGATGAGCAGTTCTTC. Translated: CAIRTSGGALDEQFF.

This clonotype showed up just a few times. The V and J genes are TRBV7-2 and TRBJ1-1; 9 bases align to TRBD1. Germline V gene lookup returns CDR1 SGHTA and CDR2 FQGNSA. The CDR3 consists of 14 residues. J lost 4 bases, V lost 4 bases, and 4 bases had no gene match. CDR3 in DNA: TGTGCCAGCAGCTACCGGGACAGGGCCACTGAAGCTTTCTTT. Translated: CASSYRDRATEAFF.

The chain links TRBV20-1 to TRBJ1-1, with 8 bases lining up with TRBD1. The CDR3 is 13 residues long. V gave up 6 bases and J gave up 3 bases; unmatched junction bases: 6. The germline gives CDR1 DFQATT, CDR2 SNEGSKA (reference sequence). CDR3 region: CSAHQGADTEAFF. The CDR3 region has the DNA TGCAGTGCCCACCAGGGGGCTGACACTGAAGCTTTCTTT.

This clonotype was detected a few times. This chain connects TRBV20-1 to TRBJ2-7, with 9 positions matching TRBD2. CDR3 length equals 15 residues. Germline CDR1 is DFQATT and CDR2 is SNEGSKA (reference sequence). V lost 4 bases, J lost 6 bases, and 13 bases stayed unmatched. In DNA form, the CDR3 reads TGCAGTGCTATAAGGTGGGCTAGCGGGATGAGCGAGCAGTACTTC. Protein product: CSAIRWASGMSEQYF.

The chain combines TRBV12-3 or TRBV12-4 with TRBJ1-5; 10 positions match TRBD1. Trimming removed 1 base from V and 6 bases from J; junction bases left unmatched: 3. The CDR3 consists of 15 residues. The CDR3: CASSLGQGAVQPQHF. The CDR3 DNA sequence: TGTGCCAGCAGTTTAGGACAGGGGGCAGTTCAGCCCCAGCATTTT.

This chain joins TRBV12-3 or TRBV12-4 and TRBJ1-6, with 7 bases matching TRBD1. After removal of 1 base from V and 6 bases from J, the junction contained 6 bases not matched to a gene. This CDR3 contains 16 residues. The CDR3 here is CASSLVVGGSNSPLHF. In nucleotides, the CDR3 is TGTGCCAGCAGTTTAGTGGTAGGGGGCAGTAATTCACCCCTCCACTTT.

This clonotype has a count of ten or more. The chain couples TRBV6-2 or TRBV6-3 to TRBJ2-1; 8 bases fit TRBD2. Germline CDR1 reads MNHEY; CDR2 reads SVGEGT. This CDR3 region has 15 residues. Unmatched junction bases numbered 13, after V lost 6 bases and J lost 9 bases. CDR3 residues: CASSRTGTSFGEQFF. CDR3 coding DNA: TGTGCCAGCAGCCGTACCGGGACTAGTTTTGGTGAGCAGTTCTTC.

This clonotype was seen a few times. The V and J genes are TRBV6-2 or TRBV6-3 and TRBJ1-2; D not certain. The ends were cut back, 2 bases at V and 5 bases at J, with 12 bases in the middle. Germline CDR1 MNHEY, CDR2 SVGEGT. CDR3 length equals 14 residues. For the CDR3, the DNA is TGTGCCAGCAGTTACGGGTCGGCAGGTTATGGCTACACCTTC. Its protein is CASSYGSAGYGYTF.

This clonotype has just one count. Mismatch with germline at one junction end may stem from a read error. The chain joins TRBV11-1 to TRBJ2-1; 9 bases are shared with TRBD2. The J call may be in error: the DNA end matches TRBJ2-7 better. The CDR3 totals 15 residues. Germline loops: CDR1 SGHAT, CDR2 FQDESV (reference sequence). The DNA of the CDR3 is TGTGCCGGCAGTAGTGGGACTAGCTCCTACAATGAGCAGTACTTC. Translating it yields CAGSSGTSSYNEQYF.

This clonotype was detected only a few times. The rearrangement uses TRBV7-2 and TRBJ2-7; D unresolved. The V end lost 7 bases, the J end lost 0 bases, and 13 bases lay between the germline ends. In germline, CDR1 is SGHTA, CDR2 FQGNSA. The CDR3 runs to 14 residues. The CDR3 region has the DNA TGTGCCAGCACTCCATCCTGGAACTCCTACGAGCAGTACTTC. This gives the protein CASTPSWNSYEQYF.

This clonotype occurred a few times. The V call is TRBV9, the J call TRBJ1-1; D is ambiguous. The CDR3 extends over 14 amino acids. The V end lost 4 bases, the J end lost 0 bases, and 10 bases lay between the germline ends. Germline lookup yields CDR1 SGDLS and CDR2 YYNGEE. The CDR3 DNA reads TGTGCCAGCAGCACCACAGATATGAACACTGAAGCTTTCTTT. Amino acids: CASSTTDMNTEAFF.